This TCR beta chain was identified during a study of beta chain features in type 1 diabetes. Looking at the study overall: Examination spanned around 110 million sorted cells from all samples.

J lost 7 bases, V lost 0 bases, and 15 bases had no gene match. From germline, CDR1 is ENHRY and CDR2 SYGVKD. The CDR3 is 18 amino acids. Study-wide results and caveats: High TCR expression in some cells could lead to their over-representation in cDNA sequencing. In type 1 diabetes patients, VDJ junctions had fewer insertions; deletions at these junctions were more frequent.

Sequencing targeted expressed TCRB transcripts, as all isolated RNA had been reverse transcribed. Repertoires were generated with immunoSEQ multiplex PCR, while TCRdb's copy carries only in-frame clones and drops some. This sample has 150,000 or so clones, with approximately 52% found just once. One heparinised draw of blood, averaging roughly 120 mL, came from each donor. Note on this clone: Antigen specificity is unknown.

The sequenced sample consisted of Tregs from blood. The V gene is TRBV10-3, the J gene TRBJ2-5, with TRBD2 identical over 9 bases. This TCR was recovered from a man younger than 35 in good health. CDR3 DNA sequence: TGTGCCATCAGTGAGTCGGAGAGCGGGAGGCCCGGTATAGGGACCCAGTACTTC. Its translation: CAISESESGRPGIGTQYF.